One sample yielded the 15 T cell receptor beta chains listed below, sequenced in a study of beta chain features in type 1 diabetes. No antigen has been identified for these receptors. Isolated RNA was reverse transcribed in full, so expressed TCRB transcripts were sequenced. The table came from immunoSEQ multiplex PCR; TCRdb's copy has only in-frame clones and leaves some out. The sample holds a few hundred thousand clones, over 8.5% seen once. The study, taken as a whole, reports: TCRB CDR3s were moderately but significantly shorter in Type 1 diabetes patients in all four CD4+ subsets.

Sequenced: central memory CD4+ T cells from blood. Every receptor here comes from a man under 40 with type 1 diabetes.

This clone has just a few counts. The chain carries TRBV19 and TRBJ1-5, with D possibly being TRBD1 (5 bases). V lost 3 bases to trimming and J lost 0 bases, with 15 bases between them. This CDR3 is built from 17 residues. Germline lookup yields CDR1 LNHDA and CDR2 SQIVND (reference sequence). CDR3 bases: TGTGCCAGTAGTATTCGGGGGACCGTCTATAGCAATCAGCCCCAGCATTTT. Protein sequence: CASSIRGTVYSNQPQHF.

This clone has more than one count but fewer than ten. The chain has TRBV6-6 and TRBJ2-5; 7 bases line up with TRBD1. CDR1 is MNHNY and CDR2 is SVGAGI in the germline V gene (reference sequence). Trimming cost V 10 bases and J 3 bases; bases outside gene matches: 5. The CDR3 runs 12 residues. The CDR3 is CAIKGTEETQYF. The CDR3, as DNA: TGTGCCATCAAGGGGACAGAAGAGACCCAGTACTTC.

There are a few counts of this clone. CDR3 amino acids: CATSRDSARQAFNQPQHF. The CDR3 DNA sequence: TGTGCCACCAGCAGAGATTCGGCCAGGCAAGCTTTCAATCAGCCCCAGCATTTT. The rearrangement joins TRBV15 to TRBJ1-5; D call uncertain. Per the germline V gene, CDR1 is LNHNV and CDR2 is YYDKDF (reference sequence). V lost 0 bases and J 3 bases, leaving 18 bases between the germline ends. The CDR3 runs 18 residues.

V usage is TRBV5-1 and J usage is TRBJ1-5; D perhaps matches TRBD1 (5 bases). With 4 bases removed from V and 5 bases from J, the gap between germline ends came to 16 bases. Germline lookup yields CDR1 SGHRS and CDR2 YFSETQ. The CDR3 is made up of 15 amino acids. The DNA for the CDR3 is TGCGCCAGCAGCCCACTGGGGGAGAGTTATCAGCCCCAGCATTTT. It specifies CASSPLGESYQPQHF.

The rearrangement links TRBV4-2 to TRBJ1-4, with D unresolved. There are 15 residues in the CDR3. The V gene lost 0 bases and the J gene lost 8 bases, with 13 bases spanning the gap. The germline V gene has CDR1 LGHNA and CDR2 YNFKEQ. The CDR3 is CASSQDGRSHEKLFF. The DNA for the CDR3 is TGTGCCAGCAGCCAAGACGGCAGGAGCCACGAAAAACTGTTTTTT.

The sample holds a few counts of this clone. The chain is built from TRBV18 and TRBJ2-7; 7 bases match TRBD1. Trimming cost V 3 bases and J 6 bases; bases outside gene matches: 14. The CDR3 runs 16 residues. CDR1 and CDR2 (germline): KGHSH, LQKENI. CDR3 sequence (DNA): TGTGCCAGCTCACCCAGGATCGTCAAGGGGGCGGGCGAGCAGTACTTC. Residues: CASSPRIVKGAGEQYF.

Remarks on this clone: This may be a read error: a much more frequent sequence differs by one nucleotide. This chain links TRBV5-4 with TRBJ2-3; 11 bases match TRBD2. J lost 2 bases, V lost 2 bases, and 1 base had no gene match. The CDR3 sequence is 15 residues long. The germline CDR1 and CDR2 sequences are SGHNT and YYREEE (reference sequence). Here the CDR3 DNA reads TGTGCCAGCAGCTTACTAGCGGGAGTCACAGATACGCAGTATTTT. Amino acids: CASSLLAGVTDTQYF. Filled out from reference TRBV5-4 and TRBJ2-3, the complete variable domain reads ETGVTQSPTHLIKTRGQQVTLRCSSQSGHNTVSWYQQALGQGPQFIFQYYREEENGRGNFPPRFSGLQFPNYSSELNVNALELDDSALYLCASSLLAGVTDTQYFGPGTRLTVL.

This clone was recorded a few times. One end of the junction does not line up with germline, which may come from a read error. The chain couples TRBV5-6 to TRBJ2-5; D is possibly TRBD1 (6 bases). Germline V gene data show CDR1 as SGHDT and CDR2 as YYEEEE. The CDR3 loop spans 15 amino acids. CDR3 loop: CASSRVQGRGETQYF. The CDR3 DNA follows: TGCGCCAGCAGCCGGGTACAGGGTAGAGGAGAGACCCAGTACTTC.

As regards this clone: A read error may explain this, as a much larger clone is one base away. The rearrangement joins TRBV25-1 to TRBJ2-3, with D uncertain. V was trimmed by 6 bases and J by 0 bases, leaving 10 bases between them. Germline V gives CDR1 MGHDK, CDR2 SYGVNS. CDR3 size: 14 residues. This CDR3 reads CASSLGGSTDTQYF. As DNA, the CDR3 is TGTGCCAGCAGCTTAGGCGGTAGCACAGATACGCAGTATTTT.

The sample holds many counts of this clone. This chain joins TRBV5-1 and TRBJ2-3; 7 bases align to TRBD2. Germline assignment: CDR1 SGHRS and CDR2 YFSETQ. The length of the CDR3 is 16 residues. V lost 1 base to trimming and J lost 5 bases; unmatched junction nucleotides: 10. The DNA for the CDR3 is TGCGCCAGCAGCTTGAGGTCTCCCGGGGAGGGAGATACGCAGTATTTT. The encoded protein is CASSLRSPGEGDTQYF.

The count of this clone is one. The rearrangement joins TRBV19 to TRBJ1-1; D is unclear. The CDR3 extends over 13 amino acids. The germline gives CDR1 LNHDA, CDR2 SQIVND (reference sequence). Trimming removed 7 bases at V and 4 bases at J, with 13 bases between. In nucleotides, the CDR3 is TGTGCCAGTATGAAAAGGGCGCTCACTGAAGCTTTCTTT. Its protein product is CASMKRALTEAFF.

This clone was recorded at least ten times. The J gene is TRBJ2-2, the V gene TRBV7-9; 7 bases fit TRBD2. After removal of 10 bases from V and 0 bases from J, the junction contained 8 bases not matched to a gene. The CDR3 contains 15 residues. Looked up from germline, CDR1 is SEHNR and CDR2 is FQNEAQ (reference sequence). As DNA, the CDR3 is TGTGCCATCATACCCGGGGGGTCGAACACCGGGGAGCTGTTTTTT. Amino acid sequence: CAIIPGGSNTGELFF.

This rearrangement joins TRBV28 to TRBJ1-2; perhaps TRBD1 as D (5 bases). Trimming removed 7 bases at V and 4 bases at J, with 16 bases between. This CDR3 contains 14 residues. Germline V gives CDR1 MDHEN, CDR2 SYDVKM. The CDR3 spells CASTLGTSLYGYTF. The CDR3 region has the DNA TGTGCCAGCACCCTAGGGACGTCTCTCTATGGCTACACCTTC.

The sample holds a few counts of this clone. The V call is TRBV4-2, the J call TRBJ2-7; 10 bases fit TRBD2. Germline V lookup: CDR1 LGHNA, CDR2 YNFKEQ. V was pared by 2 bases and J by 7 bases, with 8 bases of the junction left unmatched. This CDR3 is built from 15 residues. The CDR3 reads CASSQPLAGAREQYF. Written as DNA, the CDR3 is TGTGCCAGCAGCCAACCCCTAGCGGGAGCTCGGGAGCAGTACTTC.

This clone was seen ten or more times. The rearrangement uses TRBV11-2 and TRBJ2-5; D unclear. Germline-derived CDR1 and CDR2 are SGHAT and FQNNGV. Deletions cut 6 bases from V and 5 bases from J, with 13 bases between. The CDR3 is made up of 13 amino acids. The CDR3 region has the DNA TGTGCCAGCAGTCCCTCGGGTCAGGAGACCCAGTACTTC. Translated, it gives CASSPSGQETQYF.